Here is one T cell receptor (beta chain) with its context. Its specificity is not known. PCR involved 60 Vbeta and 13 Jbeta primers. Sequenced by immunoSEQ multiplex PCR; TCRdb stores in-frame clones only, minus some. Here the sample spans under 150,000 clones, roughly 74% being singletons. With 2 bases clipped from V and 1 base from J, the junction kept 2 bases outside the gene matches. This CDR3 comprises 15 residues. Germline V gene sequence: CDR1 SGHRS, CDR2 YFSETQ. This specimen comes from a study of cytomegalovirus exposure and HLA in healthy donors. Study findings and constraints: Presence/absence analyses rested on an assumption that sequencing depth was roughly uniform across donors.

The sequence derives from a woman in her 40s in good health and CMV-seropositive. Material for sequencing was PBMCs. The chain has TRBV5-1 and TRBJ2-7; 11 bases agree with TRBD2. The CDR3 DNA follows: TGCGCCAGCAGCTTCCGACTAGCGGGATCCTACGAGCAGTACTTC. The encoded protein is CASSFRLAGSYEQYF.